The clone carrying this TCR beta chain was detected a few times. The TCR cDNA carried a universal primer site and UMIs from 5'RACE template switching. TCRdb redid the calling of the 5' RACE reads with MiXCR, one entry per CDR3 protein. The data show 200,000 to 300,000 distinct CDR3 sequences, around 6.7% seen once. This sample is part of a study of T cells after yellow fever vaccination. The CDR3 loop spans 16 amino acids. The V end lost 5 bases, the J end lost 0 bases, and 14 bases lay between the germline ends. CDR1 GTSNPN and CDR2 SVGIG come from the germline V gene (reference sequence). The input for sequencing was CD4+ T cells sorted from PBMCs, taken on the day of the yellow fever booster vaccination. The receptor comes from a man younger than 40 who received the YFV17D yellow fever vaccine. The V call is TRBV30, the J call TRBJ2-6; D is possibly TRBD2 (5 bases). CDR3 nucleotide sequence: TGTGCCTGGGGGAGTAATCGCTACTCTGGGGCCAACGTCCTGACTTTC. This sequence encodes CAWGSNRYSGANVLTF.